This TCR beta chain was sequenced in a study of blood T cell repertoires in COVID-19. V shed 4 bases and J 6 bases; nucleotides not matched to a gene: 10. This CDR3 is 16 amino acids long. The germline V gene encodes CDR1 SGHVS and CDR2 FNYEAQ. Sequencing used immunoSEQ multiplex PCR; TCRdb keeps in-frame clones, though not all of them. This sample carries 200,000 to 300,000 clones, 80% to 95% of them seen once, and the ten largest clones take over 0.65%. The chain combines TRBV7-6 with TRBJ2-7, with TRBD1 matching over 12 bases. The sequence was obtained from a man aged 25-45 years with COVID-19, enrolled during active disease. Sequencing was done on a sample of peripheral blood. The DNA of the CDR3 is TGTGCCAGCAGCTCCCAACCGGGACAGGGGGCTTCCGAGCAGTACTTC. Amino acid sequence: CASSSQPGQGASEQYF.